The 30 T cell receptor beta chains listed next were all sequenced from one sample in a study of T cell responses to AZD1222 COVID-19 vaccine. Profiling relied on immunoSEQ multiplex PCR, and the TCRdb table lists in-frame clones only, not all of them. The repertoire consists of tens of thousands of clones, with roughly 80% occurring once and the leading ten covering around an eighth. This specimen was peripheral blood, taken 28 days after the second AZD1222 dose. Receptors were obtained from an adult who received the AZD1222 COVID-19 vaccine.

CDR3 loop: CASSLLAGSQETQYF. CDR3 DNA: TGCGCCAGCAGCCTTCTAGCGGGGAGCCAAGAGACCCAGTACTTC. V and J are TRBV5-1 and TRBJ2-5, with 9 nucleotides matching TRBD2. The V and J ends lost 4 bases and 1 base, in that order; junction bases with no gene match: 5. The CDR3 spans 15 residues. The germline V gene encodes CDR1 SGHRS and CDR2 YFSETQ.

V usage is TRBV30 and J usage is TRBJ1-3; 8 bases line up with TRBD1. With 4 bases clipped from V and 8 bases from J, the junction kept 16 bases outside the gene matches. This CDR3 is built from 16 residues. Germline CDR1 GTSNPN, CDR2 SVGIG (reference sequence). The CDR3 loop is CAWNGGQGYRVHTIYF. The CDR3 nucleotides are TGTGCCTGGAACGGAGGACAGGGATATCGGGTACACACCATATATTTT.

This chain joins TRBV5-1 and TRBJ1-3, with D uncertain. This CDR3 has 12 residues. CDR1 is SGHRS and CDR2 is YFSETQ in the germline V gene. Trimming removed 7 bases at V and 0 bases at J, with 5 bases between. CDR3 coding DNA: TGCGCCAGCGATTCCTCTGGAAACACCATATATTTT. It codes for CASDSSGNTIYF. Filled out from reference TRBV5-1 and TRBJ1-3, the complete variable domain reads KAGVTQTPRYLIKTRGQQVTLSCSPISGHRSVSWYQQTPGQGLQFLFEYFSETQRNKGNFPGRFSGRQFSNSRSEMNVSTLELGDSALYLCASDSSGNTIYFGEGSWLTVV.

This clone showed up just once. CDR3 coding DNA: TGCAGCGTTGAAGTAATGGGCAGGGGGAGTACCTACGAGCAGTACTTC. It codes for CSVEVMGRGSTYEQYF. The chain combines TRBV29-1 with TRBJ2-7; 7 bases align to TRBD1. Germline V gene sequence: CDR1 SQVTM, CDR2 ANQGSEA. The CDR3 loop spans 16 amino acids. The junction had 11 bases not matched to a gene; V was cut back by 1 base and J by 2 bases.

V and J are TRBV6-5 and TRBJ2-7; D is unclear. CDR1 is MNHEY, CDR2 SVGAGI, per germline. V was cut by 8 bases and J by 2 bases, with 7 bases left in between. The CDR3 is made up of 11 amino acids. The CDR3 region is CASHSTYEQYF. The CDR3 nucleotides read TGTGCCAGCCATTCGACCTACGAGCAGTACTTC.

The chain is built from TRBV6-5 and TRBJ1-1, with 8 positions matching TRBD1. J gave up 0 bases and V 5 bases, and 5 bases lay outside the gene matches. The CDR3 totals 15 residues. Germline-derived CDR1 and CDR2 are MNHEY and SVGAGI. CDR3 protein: CASSKTGAMNTEAFF. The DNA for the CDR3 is TGTGCCAGCAGTAAGACAGGGGCTATGAACACTGAAGCTTTCTTT.

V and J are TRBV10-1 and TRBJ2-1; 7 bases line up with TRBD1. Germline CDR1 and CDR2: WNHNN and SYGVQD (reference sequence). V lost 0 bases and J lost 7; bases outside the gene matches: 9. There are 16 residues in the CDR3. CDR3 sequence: CASSESGGSLGNEQFF. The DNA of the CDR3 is TGCGCCAGCAGTGAGTCAGGGGGCTCCCTTGGGAATGAGCAGTTCTTC.

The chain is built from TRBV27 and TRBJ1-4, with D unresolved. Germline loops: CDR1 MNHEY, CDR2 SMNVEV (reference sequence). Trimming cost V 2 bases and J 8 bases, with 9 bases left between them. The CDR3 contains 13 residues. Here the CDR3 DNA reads TGTGCCAGCAGTTTAGTCGGAGGGGAAAAACTGTTTTTT. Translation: CASSLVGGEKLFF.

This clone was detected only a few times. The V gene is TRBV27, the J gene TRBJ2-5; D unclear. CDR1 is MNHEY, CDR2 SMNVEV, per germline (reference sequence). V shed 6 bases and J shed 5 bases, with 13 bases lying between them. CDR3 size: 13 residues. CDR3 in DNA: TGTGCCAGCAGCGACGCTCTATCGGAGACCCAGTACTTC. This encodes CASSDALSETQYF.

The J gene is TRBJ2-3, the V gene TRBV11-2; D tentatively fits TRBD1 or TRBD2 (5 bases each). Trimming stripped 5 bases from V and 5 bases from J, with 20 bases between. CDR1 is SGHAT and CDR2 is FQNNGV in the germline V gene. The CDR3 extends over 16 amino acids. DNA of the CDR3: TGTGCCAGCAGCAAAGACCCGGGGCGCATAAAAGATACGCAGTATTTT. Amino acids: CASSKDPGRIKDTQYF.

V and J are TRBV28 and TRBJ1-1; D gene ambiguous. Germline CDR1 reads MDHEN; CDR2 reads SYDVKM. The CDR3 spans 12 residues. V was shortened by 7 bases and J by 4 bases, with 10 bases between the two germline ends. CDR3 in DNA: TGTGCCAGCATAGCAGGACGCACTGAAGCTTTCTTT. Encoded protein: CASIAGRTEAFF.

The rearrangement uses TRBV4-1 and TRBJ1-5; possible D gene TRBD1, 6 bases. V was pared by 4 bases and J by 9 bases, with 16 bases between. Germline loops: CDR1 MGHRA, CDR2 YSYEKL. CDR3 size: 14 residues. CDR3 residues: CASSREGVGGPQHF. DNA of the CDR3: TGCGCCAGCAGCCGCGAAGGGGTAGGGGGGCCCCAGCATTTT.

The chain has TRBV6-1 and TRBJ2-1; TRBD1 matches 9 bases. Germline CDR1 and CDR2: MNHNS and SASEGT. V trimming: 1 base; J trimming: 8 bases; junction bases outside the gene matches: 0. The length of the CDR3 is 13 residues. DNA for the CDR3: TGTGCCAGCAGTGAAGGACAGGGGGATGAGCAGTTCTTC. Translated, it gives CASSEGQGDEQFF.

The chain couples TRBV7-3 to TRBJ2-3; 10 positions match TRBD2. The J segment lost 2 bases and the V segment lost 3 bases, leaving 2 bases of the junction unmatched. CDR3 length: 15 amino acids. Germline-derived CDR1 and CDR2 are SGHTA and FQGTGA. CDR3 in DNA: TGTGCCAGCAGCTTTCTAGCGGGGGACACAGATACGCAGTATTTT. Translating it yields CASSFLAGDTDTQYF.

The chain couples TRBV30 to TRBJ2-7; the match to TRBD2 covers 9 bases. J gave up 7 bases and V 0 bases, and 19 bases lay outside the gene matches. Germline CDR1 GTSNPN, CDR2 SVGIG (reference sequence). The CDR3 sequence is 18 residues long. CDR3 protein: CAWSVRSGLAPPAGEQYF. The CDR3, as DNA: TGTGCCTGGAGTGTACGGTCGGGACTAGCACCGCCCGCCGGGGAGCAGTACTTC.

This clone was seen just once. The CDR3 here is CASSPGQGAQPQHF. CDR3 nucleotides: TGTGCCAGCTCCCCAGGACAGGGGGCACAGCCCCAGCATTTT. This chain joins TRBV18 and TRBJ1-5, with TRBD1 matching over 11 bases. The CDR3 is 14 amino acids. V trimming: 6 bases; J trimming: 7 bases; junction bases outside the gene matches: 5. Per the germline V gene, CDR1 is KGHSH and CDR2 is LQKENI.

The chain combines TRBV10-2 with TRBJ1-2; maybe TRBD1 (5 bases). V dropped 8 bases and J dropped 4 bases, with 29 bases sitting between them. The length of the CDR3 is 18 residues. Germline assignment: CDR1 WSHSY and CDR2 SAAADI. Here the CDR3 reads CASYPGTGRILWAYGYTF. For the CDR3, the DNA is TGCGCCAGCTATCCCGGGACTGGTAGGATTCTTTGGGCCTATGGCTACACCTTC.

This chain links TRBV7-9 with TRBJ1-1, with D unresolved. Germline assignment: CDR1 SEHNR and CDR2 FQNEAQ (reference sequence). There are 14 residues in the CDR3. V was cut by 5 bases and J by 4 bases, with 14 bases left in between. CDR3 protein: CASSPSWVPTEAFF. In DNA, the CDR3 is TGTGCCAGCAGCCCAAGTTGGGTTCCCACTGAAGCTTTCTTT.

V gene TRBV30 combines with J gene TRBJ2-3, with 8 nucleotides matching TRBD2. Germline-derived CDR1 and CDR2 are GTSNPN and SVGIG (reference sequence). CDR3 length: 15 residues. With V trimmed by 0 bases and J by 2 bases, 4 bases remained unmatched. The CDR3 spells CAWSVTSGYTDTQYF. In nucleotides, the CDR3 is TGTGCCTGGAGTGTAACTAGCGGATACACAGATACGCAGTATTTT. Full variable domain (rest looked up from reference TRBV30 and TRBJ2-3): SQTIHQWPATLVQPVGSPLSLECTVEGTSNPNLYWYRQAAGRGLQLLFYSVGIGQISSEVPQNLSASRPQDRQFILSSKKLLLSDSGFYLCAWSVTSGYTDTQYFGPGTRLTVL.

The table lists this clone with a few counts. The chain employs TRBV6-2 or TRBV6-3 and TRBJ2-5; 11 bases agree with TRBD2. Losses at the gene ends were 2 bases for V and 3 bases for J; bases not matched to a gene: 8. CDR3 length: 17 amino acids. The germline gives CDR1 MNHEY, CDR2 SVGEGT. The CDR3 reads CASSYIGGLAEKETQYF. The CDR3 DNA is TGTGCCAGCAGTTACATCGGGGGACTAGCGGAAAAAGAGACCCAGTACTTC.

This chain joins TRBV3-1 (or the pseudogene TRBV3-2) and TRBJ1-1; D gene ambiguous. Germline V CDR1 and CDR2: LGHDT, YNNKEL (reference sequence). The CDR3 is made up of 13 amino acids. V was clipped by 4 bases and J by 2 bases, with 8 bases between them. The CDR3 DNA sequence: TGTGCCAGCAGCCCTGTCAGTAACACTGAAGCTTTCTTT. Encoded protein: CASSPVSNTEAFF.

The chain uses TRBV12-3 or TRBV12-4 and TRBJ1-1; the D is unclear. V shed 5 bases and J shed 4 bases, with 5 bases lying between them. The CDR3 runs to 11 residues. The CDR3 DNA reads TGTGCCAGCAGTCCGTCCACTGAAGCTTTCTTT. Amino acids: CASSPSTEAFF.

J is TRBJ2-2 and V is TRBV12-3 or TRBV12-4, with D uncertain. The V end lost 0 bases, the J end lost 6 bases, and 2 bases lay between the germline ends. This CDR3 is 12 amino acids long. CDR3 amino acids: CASSLAAGELFF. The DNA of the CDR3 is TGTGCCAGCAGTTTAGCCGCCGGGGAGCTGTTTTTT.

The CDR3 DNA sequence: TGTGCCAGCAGCGTCCGCTCTGGAAACACCATATATTTT. Translated, it gives CASSVRSGNTIYF. The rearrangement uses TRBV14 and TRBJ1-3; no clear D. V gave up 5 bases and J gave up 0 bases, with 5 bases separating them. Germline V lookup: CDR1 SGHDN, CDR2 FVKESK. The CDR3 consists of 13 residues. The full variable domain, rest sourced from reference TRBV14 and TRBJ1-3, is EAGVTQFPSHSVIEKGQTVTLRCDPISGHDNLYWYRRVMGKEIKFLLHFVKESKQDESGMPNNRFLAERTGGTYSTLKVQPAELEDSGVYFCASSVRSGNTIYFGEGSWLTVV.

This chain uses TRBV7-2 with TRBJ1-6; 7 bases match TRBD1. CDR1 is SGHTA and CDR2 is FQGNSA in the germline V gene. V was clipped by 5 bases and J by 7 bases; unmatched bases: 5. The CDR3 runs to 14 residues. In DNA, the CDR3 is TGTGCCAGCAGCCCCGGGACAGCAAATTCACCCCTCCACTTT. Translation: CASSPGTANSPLHF.

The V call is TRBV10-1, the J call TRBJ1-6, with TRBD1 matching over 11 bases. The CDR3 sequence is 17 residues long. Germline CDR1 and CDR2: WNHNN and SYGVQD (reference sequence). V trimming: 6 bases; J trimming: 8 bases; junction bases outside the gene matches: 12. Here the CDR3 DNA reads TGCGCCAGCAGGAGTGTACCGGGACAGGGGGTTCATTCACCCCTCCACTTT. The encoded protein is CASRSVPGQGVHSPLHF.

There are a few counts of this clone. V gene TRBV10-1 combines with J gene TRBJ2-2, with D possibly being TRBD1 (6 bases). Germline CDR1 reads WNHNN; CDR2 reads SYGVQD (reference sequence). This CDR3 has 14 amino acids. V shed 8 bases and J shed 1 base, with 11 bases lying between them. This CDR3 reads CASRDTWNTGELFF. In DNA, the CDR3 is TGCGCCAGCCGGGACACCTGGAACACCGGGGAGCTGTTTTTT.

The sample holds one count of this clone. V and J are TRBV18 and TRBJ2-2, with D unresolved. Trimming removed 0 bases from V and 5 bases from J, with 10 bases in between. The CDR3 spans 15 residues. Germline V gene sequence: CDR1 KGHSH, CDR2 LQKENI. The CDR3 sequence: CASSPPGLETGELFF. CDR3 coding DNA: TGTGCCAGCTCACCACCTGGGCTAGAAACCGGGGAGCTGTTTTTT. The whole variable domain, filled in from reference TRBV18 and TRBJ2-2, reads NAGVMQNPRHLVRRRGQEARLRCSPMKGHSHVYWYRQLPEEGLKFMVYLQKENIIDESGMPKERFSAEFPKEGPSILRIQQVVRGDSAAYFCASSPPGLETGELFFGEGSRLTVL.

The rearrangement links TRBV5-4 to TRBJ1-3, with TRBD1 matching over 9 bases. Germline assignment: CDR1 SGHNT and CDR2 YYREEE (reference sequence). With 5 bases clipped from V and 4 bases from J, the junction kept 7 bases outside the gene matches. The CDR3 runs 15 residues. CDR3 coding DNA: TGTGCCAGCAGTTGGGGACAGGGCCCGGGAAACACCATATATTTT. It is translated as CASSWGQGPGNTIYF.

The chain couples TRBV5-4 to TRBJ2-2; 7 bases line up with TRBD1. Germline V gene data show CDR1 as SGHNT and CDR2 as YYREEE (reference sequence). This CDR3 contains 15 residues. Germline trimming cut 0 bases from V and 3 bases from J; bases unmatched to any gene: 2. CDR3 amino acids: CASSLGTGDTGELFF. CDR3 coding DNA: TGTGCCAGCAGCTTGGGCACAGGGGACACCGGGGAGCTGTTTTTT.